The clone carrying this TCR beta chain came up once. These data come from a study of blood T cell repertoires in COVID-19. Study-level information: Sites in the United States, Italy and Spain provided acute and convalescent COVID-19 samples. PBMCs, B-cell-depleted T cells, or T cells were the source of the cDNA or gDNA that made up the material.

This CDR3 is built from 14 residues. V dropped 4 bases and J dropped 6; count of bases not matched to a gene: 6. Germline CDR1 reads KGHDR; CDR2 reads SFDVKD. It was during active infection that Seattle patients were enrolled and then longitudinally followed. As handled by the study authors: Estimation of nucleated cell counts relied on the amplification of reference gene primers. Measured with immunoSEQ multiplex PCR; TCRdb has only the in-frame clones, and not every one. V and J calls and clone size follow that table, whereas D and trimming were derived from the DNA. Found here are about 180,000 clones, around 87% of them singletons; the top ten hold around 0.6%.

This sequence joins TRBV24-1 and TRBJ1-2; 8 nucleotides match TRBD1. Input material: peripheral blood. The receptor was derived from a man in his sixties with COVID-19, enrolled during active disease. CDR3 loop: CATSDEDRVDGYTF. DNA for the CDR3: TGTGCCACCAGTGACGAGGACAGGGTAGATGGCTACACCTTC.